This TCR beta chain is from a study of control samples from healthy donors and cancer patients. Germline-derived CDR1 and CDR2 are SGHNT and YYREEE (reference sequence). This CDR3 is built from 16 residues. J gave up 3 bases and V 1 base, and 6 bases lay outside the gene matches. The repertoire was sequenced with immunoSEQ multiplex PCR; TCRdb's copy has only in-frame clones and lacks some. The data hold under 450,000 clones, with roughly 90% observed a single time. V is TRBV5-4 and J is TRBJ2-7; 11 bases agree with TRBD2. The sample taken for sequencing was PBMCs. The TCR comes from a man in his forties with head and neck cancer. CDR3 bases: TGTGCCAGCAGCTTGAGCCTACTAGCGGGAGACTACGAGCAGTACTTC. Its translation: CASSLSLLAGDYEQYF. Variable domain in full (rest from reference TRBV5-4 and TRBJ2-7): ETGVTQSPTHLIKTRGQQVTLRCSSQSGHNTVSWYQQALGQGPQFIFQYYREEENGRGNFPPRFSGLQFPNYSSELNVNALELDDSALYLCASSLSLLAGDYEQYFGPGTRLTVT.